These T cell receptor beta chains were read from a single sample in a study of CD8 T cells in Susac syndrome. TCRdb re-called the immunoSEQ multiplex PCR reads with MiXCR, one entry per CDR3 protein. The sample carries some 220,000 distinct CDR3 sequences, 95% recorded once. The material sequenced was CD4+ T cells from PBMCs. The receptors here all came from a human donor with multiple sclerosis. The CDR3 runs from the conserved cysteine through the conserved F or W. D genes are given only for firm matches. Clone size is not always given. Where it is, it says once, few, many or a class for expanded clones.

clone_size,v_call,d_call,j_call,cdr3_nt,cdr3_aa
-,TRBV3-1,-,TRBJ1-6,TGTGCCAGCAGCCGCAGGGCCGCCGGTTCACCCCTCCACTTT,CASSRRAAGSPLHF
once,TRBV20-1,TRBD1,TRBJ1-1,TGCAGTGCTAGACGTCAGGGGGCTTACACTGAAGCTTTCTTT,CSARRQGAYTEAFF
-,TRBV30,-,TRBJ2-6,TGTGCCTGGAACCCTGGGGCCAACGTCCTGACTTTC,CAWNPGANVLTF
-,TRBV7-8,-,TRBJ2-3,TGTGCCAGCAGCCACACGGCAGATACGCAGTATTTT,CASSHTADTQYF
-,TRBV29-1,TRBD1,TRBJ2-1,TGCAGCGGGGGGACAGTAGTTTCAAAGGATGAGCAGTTCTTC,CSGGTVVSKDEQFF
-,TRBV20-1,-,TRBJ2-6,TGCAGTGCCCAGGCGACGAGTCTTACCTCTGGGGCCAACGTCCTGACTTTC,CSAQATSLTSGANVLTF
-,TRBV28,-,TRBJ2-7,TGTGCCAGCAGTTCCCCCGGAAGCCCCAACCGGAGGGTCTACGAGCAGTACTTC,CASSSPGSPNRRVYEQYF
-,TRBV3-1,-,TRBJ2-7,TGTGCCAGCAGCCAGGGGACCCACGAGCAGTACTTC,CASSQGTHEQYF
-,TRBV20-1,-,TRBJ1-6,TGCAGTGCATTGCATTCGGGTCTGGGTTTATCCCTCCACTTT,CSALHSGLGLSLHF
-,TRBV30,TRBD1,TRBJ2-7,TGTGCCTGGACAACAGGGGTCGCCTACGAGCAGTACTTC,CAWTTGVAYEQYF
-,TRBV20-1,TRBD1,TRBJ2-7,TGCAGTGCTAGAGATTCGGGGACAGGGCACGAGCAGTACTTC,CSARDSGTGHEQYF
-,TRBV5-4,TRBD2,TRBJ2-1,TGTGCCAGCAGCTTGAGACTAGCGGCCAATGAGCAGTTCTTC,CASSLRLAANEQFF
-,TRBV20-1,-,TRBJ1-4,TGCAGTGCTAGACAGGCCCCTAATGAAAAACTGTTTTTT,CSARQAPNEKLFF
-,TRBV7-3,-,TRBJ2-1,TGTGCCAGCAGCCGCATCCCAGAATACAATGAGCAGTTCTTC,CASSRIPEYNEQFF
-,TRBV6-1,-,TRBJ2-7,TGTGCCAGCAGTCCCCATTCTACCCTCTTGTACTACGAGCAGTACTTC,CASSPHSTLLYYEQYF
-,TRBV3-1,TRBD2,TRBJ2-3,TGTGCCAGCAGCCTCGGACTAGGAGGGACAGATACGCAGTATTTT,CASSLGLGGTDTQYF
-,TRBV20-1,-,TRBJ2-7,TGCAGTGCTGATATGGACAGAAACGAGCAGTACTTC,CSADMDRNEQYF
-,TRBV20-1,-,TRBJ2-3,TGCAGTGCTAGTAGCAGCTCTAGCACAGATACGCAGTATTTT,CSASSSSSTDTQYF
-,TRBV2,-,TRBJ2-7,TGTGCCAGCAGACCGGGACACCACCCCTACGAGCAGTACTTC,CASRPGHHPYEQYF
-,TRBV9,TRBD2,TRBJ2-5,TGTGCCAGCAGCGTATCTAGCGGGAGTAATCGGGAGACCCAGTACTTC,CASSVSSGSNRETQYF
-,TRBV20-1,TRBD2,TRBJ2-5,TGCAGTGCTAGTCGGCGGGGGGAGACCCAGTACTTC,CSASRRGETQYF
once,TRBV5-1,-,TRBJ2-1,TGCGCCAGCATGATGACCGTCTCCTACAATGAGCAGTTCTTC,CASMMTVSYNEQFF
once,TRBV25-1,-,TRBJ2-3,TGTGCCAGCAGGCTGTTTGTGGGAACCCAGGAAGGTACGCAGTATTTT,CASRLFVGTQEGTQYF
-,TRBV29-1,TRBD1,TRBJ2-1,TGCAGCGTTGTCAAGGGGGCCCCCGGGCAGTTCTTC,CSVVKGAPGQFF
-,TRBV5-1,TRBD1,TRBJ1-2,TGCGCCAGCAGCTTGGGGGGACAGGGGAACTATGGCTACACCTTC,CASSLGGQGNYGYTF
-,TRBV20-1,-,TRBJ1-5,TGCAGTGCTTACCAACAGGGCCAGCCCCAGCATTTT,CSAYQQGQPQHF
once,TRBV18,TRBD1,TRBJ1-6,TGTGCCAGCTCAAGAGACAGGGACCTCCACTTT,CASSRDRDLHF
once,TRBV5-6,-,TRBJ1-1,TGTGCCAGCACCCTTGGACGGGGTCCGGGTGCTTTCTTT,CASTLGRGPGAFF
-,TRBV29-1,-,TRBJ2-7,TGCAGCGTTGAAGATCCCAACCACTACGAGCAGTACTTC,CSVEDPNHYEQYF
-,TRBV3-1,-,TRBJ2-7,TGTGCCAGCAGAGCCACCCCCCAAATGTCCTACGAGCAGTACTTC,CASRATPQMSYEQYF
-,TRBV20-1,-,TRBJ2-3,TGCAGTGCTAGAGATAGGCGGGGGCCAGATACGCAGTATTTT,CSARDRRGPDTQYF
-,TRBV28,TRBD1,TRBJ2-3,TGTGCCAGCAGTTTAAATGGACAGGGTATAGATACGCAGTATTTT,CASSLNGQGIDTQYF
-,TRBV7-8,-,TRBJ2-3,TGTGCCAGCAGCTTGGAGAAAGTAGTTACGGTTAGCACAGATACGCAGTATTTT,CASSLEKVVTVSTDTQYF
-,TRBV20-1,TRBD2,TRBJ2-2,TGCAGTGCTCGGACTAGCGCAGCCGGGGAGCTGTTTTTT,CSARTSAAGELFF
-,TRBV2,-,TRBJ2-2,TGTGCCAGCAGTACGACAGGGAACACCGGGGAGCTGTTTTTT,CASSTTGNTGELFF
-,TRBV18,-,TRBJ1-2,TGTGCCAGCTCACCAACAGATGTAAACTATGGCTACACCTTC,CASSPTDVNYGYTF
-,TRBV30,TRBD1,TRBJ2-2,TGTGCCTGGAGTGGGACAGGCTACACCGGGGAGCTGTTTTTT,CAWSGTGYTGELFF
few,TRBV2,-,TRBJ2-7,TGTGCCAGCAGTGCTAGTTCCTACGAGCAGTACTTC,CASSASSYEQYF
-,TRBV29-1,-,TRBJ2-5,TGCAGCGTTGCGCAGGTCCAAGAGACCCAGTACTTC,CSVAQVQETQYF
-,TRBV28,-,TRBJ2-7,TGTGCCAGCAACGTCCGAGGAGGCACCGCCTACGAGCAGTACTTC,CASNVRGGTAYEQYF
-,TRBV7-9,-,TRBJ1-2,TGTGCCAGCAGTCCCTTAGGGGTGTATGGCTACACCTTC,CASSPLGVYGYTF
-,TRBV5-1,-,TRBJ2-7,TGCGCCAGCAGCCTAACAGGGAGGGCCGACGAGCAGTACTTC,CASSLTGRADEQYF
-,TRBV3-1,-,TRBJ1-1,TGTGCCTCAAGAGGGGTTGGCACTGAAGCTTTCTTT,CASRGVGTEAFF
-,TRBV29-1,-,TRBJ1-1,TGCAGCTATGACGGAGGGCTGTCTGAAGCTTTCTTT,CSYDGGLSEAFF
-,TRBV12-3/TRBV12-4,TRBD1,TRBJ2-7,TGTGCCAGCAGTTCACCTTCAGGGGGAAAGTACGAGCAGTACTTC,CASSSPSGGKYEQYF
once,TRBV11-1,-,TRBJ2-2,TGTGCCAGCAGCCCGCGGACCGGGGAGCTGTTTTTT,CASSPRTGELFF
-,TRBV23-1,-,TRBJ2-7,TGCGCCAGCACCCCGAGCAGGGCAGTTTACGAGCAGTACTTC,CASTPSRAVYEQYF
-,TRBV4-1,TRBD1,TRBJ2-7,TGCGCCAGCAGCCCGGGACAGGGGGCGTGGGAGCAGTACTTC,CASSPGQGAWEQYF
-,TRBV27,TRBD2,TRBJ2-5,TGTGCCAGCAGTCCCGGGACTAGCGGGAGGGCACAGTACTTC,CASSPGTSGRAQYF